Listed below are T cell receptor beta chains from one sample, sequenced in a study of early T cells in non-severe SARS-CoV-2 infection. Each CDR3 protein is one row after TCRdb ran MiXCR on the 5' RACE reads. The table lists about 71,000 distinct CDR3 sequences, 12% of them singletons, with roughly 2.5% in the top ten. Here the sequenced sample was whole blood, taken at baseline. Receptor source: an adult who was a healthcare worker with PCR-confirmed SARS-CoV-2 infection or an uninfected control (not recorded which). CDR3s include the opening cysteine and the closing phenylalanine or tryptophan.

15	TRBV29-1	CSVEEKGHGHTEAFF
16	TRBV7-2	CASSLASGGVWNEQFF
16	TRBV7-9	CASSPPSGLNNSPLHF
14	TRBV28	CASSTGTATDTQYF
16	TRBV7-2	CASSLFSAHLTDTQYF
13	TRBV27	CASSLYFNEKLFF
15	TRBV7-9	CASSLGQFGHTEAFF
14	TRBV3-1	CASSQGWDTGELFF
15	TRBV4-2	CASSQDRVVTGELFF
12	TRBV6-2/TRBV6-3	CATRASNQPQHF
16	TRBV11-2	CASSWSRGRFQETQYF
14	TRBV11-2	CASSLQGASSEQYF
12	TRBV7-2	CASSFTGGFDTF
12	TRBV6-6	CASNPGGRGYTF
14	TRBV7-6	CASSLATRNTEAFF
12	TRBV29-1	CSVLRQGYEQYF
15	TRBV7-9	CASSLAPRGTGELFF
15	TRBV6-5	CASSAGMNSNQPQHF
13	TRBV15	CATSRGAKETQYF
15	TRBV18	CASSQNPAVELPLHF
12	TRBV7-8	CASSWGAEQAFF
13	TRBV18	CASSRTQYNEQFF
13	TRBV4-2	CASSPWVGGGYTF
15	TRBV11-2	CASSLDGLARETQYF
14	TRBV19	CASSRAISNQPQHF
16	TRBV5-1	CASSLGSSGGKDTQYF
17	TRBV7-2	CASSLAVRAGNTNEQFF
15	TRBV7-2	CASSLVTGVITEAFF
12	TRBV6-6	CASSPGGYEQYF
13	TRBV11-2	CASSFGRQETQYF
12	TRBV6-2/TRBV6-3	CATEGVEGEQYF
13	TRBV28	CASKQGGHEKLFF
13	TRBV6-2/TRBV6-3	CASMWSSNTEAFF
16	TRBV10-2	CASSARRDRAYNEQFF
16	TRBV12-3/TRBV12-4	CASSLSGTGTFYGYTF
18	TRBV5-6	CASSLDLSERDTTYEQYF
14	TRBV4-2	CASSRNSDGYGYTF
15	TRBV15	CATSSRSKQGREQFF
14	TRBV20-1	CSAARVGGQETQYF
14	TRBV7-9	CASSLPEGGRIAFF
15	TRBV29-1	CSVRLGQGSTDTQYF
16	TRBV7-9	CASSSPPGQPNTEAFF
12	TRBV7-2	CASRLNEGEQYF
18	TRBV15	CATSRGLAGALSTDTQYF
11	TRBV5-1	CASSSDRFSTF
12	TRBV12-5	CASPRAGYEQYF
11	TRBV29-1	CSVAFDTEAFF
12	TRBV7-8	CASSLAGSPLHF
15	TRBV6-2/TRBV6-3	CASSSWGTSTDTQYF
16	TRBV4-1	CASSHPTGTKLNEQYF
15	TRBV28	CASRPGQGRTGELFF
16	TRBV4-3	CASSQGGGPSTDTQYF
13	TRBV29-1	CSGGTSFPGELFF
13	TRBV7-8	CASSLGQYQPQHF
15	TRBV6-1	CASSERGDPGDPQYF
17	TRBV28	CASRLGQGTRVTGELFF
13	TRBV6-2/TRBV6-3	CASSYSGDQPQHF
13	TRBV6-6	CASSPTGNQPQHF
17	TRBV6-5	CASSYSNSVADNSPLHF